This entry is about one TCR beta chain. Its antigen is unknown. The sample holds no much larger clone one base away, and base qualities are not on file. Every study subject tested positive for serum antibodies to T-antigen and had biopsy-confirmed Merkel cell carcinoma that was MCPyV-positive. Genomic DNA was extracted from five to seven adjacent 10-micron frozen tumor sections without any cell sorting or culture. Roughly 5 x 5 x 5 mm of tumor biopsy tissue was frozen in optimal cutting temperature compound. In the frozen biopsy, scout sections stained with hematoxylin and eosin confirmed plenty of Merkel cell carcinoma along with infiltrating cells. Trimming takes 2 bases off V and 3 bases off J; junction bases not matched to a gene: 3. From a lookup of the germline V gene, CDR1 and CDR2 are MDHEN and SYDVKM. Inclusive of the bounding cysteine and phenylalanine, the CDR3 is 16 residues long. The entry retains the CDR3 DNA only, 48 bases that are in frame from base 1.

This specimen belongs to a study of T cell repertoires in Merkel cell carcinoma (dated by TCRdb to about 2019). The study in broad terms: Patients who had received intralesional immunotherapy or systemic immune checkpoint blockade ahead of the biopsy were left out. Tetramer sorting, cloning and paired TCR sequencing of expanded tumor-infiltrating lymphocytes were first used to define MCPyV-specific clonotypes. A diagnosis of MCPyV-positive Merkel cell carcinoma and successful in vitro expansion of tumor-infiltrating lymphocytes were required for inclusion. Broader findings and caveats from the paper: No normal tissue biopsies were studied.

TRB CDR3 sequencing and data processing of tumor genomic DNA were performed with the immunoSEQ assay. Sourced from immuneACCESS, this table was stored by TCRdb with only in-frame sequences that have V and J called. A share of the clones is absent; for the studies checked, an unresolved V gene accounts for under half, and the remainder has no known explanation. Recorded for this sample are roughly 14,000 clones; approximately 80% of them occurred a single time. About 15% of the sample is in the top ten clones. What was sequenced was tumor tissue. The clonotype originates from an adult with Merkel cell carcinoma. The chain is encoded by TRBV28 joined to TRBJ2-1; the junction holds 11 bases that match TRBD2. The CDR3 reads as follows: CASSLIAGGSYNEQFF. The nucleotide sequence is given as TGTGCCAGCAGTTTAATAGCGGGAGGGAGCTACAATGAGCAGTTCTTC. Full variable domain (CDR3 extended with the reference TRBV28 and TRBJ2-1 proteins): DVKVTQSSRYLVKRTGEKVFLECVQDMDHENMFWYRQDPGLGLRLIYFSYDVKMKEKGDIPEGYSVSREKKERFSLILESASTNQTSMYLCASSLIAGGSYNEQFFGPGTRLTVL.